The clone carrying this TCR beta chain was seen only a few times. This sample was included in a study of blood T cells in healthy people across ages. Primers used in a second PCR of about 7 to 12 cycles were a sample-barcoded 5' primer and a J-beta primer mix. Each cDNA molecule, via a template-switch adaptor with 12 random nucleotides, was tagged. Per-sample output comprised a minimum of 3 million paired-end reads containing CDR3. One entry per CDR3 protein, called by TCRdb with MiXCR from the 5' RACE reads. The data contain roughly 1.6 million distinct CDR3 sequences, about 35% of them singletons. Germline assignment: CDR1 SGHKS and CDR2 YYEKEE (reference sequence). There are 17 residues in the CDR3. The V end lost 5 bases, the J end lost 4 bases, and 24 bases lay between the germline ends.

This clonotype was obtained from a woman aged 25 to 39 in good health. The sequencing input was blood. The rearrangement uses TRBV5-5 and TRBJ1-2; no clear D. The CDR3 is CASSSLPPELGVYGYTF. The CDR3, as DNA: TGTGCCAGCAGTTCTTTGCCCCCTGAGCTTGGCGTCTATGGCTACACCTTC.